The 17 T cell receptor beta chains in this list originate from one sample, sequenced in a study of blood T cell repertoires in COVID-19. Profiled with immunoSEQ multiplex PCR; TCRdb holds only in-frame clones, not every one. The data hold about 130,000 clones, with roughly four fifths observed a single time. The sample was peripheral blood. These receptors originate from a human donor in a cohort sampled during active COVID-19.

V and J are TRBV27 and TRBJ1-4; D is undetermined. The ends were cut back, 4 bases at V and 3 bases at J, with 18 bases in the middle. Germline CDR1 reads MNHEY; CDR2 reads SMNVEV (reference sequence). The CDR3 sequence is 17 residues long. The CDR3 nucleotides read TGTGCCAGCAGTTCGGTTGGACTCACCTCGGCTAATGAAAAACTGTTTTTT. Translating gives CASSSVGLTSANEKLFF.

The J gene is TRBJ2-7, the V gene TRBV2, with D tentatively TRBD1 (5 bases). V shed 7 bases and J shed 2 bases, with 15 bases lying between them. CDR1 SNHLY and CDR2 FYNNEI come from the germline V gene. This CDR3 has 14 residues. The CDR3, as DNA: TGTGCCAGCAAGCCGGACACAGGCGCCTACGAGCAGTACTTC. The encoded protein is CASKPDTGAYEQYF.

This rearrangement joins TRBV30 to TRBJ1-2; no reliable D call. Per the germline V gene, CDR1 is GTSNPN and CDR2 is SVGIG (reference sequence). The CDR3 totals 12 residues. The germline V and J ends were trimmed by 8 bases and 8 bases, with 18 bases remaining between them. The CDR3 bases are TGTGCCCTTACCCGAGGACTCGGGGGCTACACCTTC. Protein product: CALTRGLGGYTF.

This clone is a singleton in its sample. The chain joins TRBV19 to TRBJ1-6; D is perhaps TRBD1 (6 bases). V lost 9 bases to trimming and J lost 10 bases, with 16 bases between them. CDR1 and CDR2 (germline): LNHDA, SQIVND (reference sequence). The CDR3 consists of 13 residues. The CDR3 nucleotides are TGTGCCAGCAAAAAAAGGGGGATATCACCCCTCCACTTT. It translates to CASKKRGISPLHF.

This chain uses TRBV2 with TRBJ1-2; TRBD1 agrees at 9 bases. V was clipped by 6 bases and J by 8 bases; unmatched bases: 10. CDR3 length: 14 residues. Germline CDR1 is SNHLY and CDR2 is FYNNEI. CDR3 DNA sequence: TGTGCCAGCAGCGGTACAGGGGGCTGGGAGGGCTACACCTTC. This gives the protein CASSGTGGWEGYTF.

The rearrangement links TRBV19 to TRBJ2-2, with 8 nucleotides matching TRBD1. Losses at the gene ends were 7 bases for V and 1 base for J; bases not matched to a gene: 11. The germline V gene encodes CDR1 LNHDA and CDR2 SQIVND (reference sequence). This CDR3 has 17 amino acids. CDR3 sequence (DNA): TGTGCCAGTACCCCGGGTAGAGACAGGGGGAACACCGGGGAGCTGTTTTTT. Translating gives CASTPGRDRGNTGELFF.

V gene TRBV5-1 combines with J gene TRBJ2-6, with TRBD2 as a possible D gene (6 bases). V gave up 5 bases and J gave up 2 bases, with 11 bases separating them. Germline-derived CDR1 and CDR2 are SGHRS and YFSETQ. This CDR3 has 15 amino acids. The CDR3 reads CASREGLTGANVLTF. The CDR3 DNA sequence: TGCGCCAGCAGGGAGGGTCTCACTGGGGCCAACGTCCTGACTTTC.

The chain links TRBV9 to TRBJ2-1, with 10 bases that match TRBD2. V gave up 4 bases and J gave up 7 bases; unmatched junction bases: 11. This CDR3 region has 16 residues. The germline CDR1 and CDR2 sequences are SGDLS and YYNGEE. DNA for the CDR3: TGTGCCAGCAGCTCCCAAAGCGGGGGGGTCCTTAATGAGCAGTTCTTC. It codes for CASSSQSGGVLNEQFF.

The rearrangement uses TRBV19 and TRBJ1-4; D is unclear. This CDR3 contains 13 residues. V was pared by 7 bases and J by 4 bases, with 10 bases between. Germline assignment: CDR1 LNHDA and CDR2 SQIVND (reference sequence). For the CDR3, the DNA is TGTGCCAGTACTACGCTCGGTAATGAAAAACTGTTTTTT. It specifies CASTTLGNEKLFF.

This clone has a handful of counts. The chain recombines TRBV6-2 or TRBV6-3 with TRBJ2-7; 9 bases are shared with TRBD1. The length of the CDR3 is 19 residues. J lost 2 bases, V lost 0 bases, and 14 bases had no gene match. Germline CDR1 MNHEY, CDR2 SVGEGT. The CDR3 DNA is TGTGCCAGCAGTTACTCGAGATTATTCGGGACAGGGAGTGCCTACGAGCAGTACTTC. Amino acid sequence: CASSYSRLFGTGSAYEQYF.

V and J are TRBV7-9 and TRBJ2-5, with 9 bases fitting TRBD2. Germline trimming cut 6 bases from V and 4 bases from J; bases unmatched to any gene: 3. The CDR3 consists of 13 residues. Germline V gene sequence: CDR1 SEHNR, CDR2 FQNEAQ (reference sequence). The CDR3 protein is CASRRGGRETQYF. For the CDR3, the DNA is TGTGCCAGCAGGCGGGGGGGCCGAGAGACCCAGTACTTC.

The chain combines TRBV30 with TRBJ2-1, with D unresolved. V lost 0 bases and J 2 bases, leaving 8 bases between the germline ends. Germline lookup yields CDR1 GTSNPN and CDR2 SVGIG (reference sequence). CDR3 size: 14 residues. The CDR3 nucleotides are TGTGCCTGGAGTGTCCCCCTTACCTACAATGAGCAGTTCTTC. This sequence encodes CAWSVPLTYNEQFF. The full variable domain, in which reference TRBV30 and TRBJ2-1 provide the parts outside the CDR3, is SQTIHQWPATLVQPVGSPLSLECTVEGTSNPNLYWYRQAAGRGLQLLFYSVGIGQISSEVPQNLSASRPQDRQFILSSKKLLLSDSGFYLCAWSVPLTYNEQFFGPGTRLTVL.

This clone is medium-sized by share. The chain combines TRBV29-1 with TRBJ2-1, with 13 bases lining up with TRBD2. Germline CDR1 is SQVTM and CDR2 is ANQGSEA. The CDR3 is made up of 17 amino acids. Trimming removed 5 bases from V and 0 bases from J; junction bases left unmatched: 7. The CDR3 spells CSVPRTSGGISYNEQFF. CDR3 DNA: TGCAGCGTTCCCAGGACTAGCGGGGGTATCTCCTACAATGAGCAGTTCTTC.

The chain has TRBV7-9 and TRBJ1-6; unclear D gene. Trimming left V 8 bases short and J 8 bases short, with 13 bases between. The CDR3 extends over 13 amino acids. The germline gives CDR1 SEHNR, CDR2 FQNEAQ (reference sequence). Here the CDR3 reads CASDIGRDSPLHF. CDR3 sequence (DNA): TGTGCCAGCGACATCGGGAGAGATTCACCCCTCCACTTT. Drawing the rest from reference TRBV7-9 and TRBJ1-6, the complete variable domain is DTGVSQNPRHKITKRGQNVTFRCDPISEHNRLYWYRQTLGQGPEFLTYFQNEAQLEKSRLLSDRFSAERPKGSFSTLEIQRTEQGDSAMYLCASDIGRDSPLHFGNGTRLTVT.

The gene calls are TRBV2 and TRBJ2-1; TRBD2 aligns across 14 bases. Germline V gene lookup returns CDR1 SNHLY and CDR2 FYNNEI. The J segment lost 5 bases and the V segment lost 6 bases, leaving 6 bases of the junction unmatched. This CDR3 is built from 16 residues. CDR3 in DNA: TGTGCCAGCAGAGGGACTAGCGGGGGCTTCGACAATGAGCAGTTCTTC. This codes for CASRGTSGGFDNEQFF.

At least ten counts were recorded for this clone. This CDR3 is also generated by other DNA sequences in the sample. In DNA form, the CDR3 reads TGTGCCAGCAGCCAAGTCGGAAGCGGGAGGAATGAGCAGTTCTTC. This sequence encodes CASSQVGSGRNEQFF. This chain links TRBV3-1 (or the pseudogene TRBV3-2) with TRBJ2-1; 9 nucleotides match TRBD2. Trimming removed 1 base from V and 7 bases from J; junction bases left unmatched: 5. This CDR3 has 15 amino acids. Germline assignment: CDR1 LGHDT and CDR2 YNNKEL (reference sequence).

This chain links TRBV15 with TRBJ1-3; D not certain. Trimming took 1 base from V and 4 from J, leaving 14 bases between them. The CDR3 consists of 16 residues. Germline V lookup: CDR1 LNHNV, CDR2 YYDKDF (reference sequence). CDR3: CATSRVRAGNGNTIYF. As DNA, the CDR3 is TGTGCCACCAGCAGAGTACGCGCCGGGAACGGAAACACCATATATTTT.